Listed below are T cell receptor beta chains from one sample, sequenced in a study of blood T cell repertoires in COVID-19. The repertoire was sequenced with immunoSEQ multiplex PCR; TCRdb's copy has only in-frame clones and lacks some. In the table there are approximately 230,000 clones, approximately 90% of which are singletons. The sample was peripheral blood. All receptors derive from a man aged 30 to 45 who had recovered from COVID-19. Both conserved end residues are part of each CDR3. A D gene is named only where the DNA matches it firmly. Part of the rows lack a size; the others show once, few, many or a class for expanded clones.

J gene,V gene,D gene,clone size,CDR3 DNA,CDR3 protein
TRBJ2-5,TRBV2,.,many,TGTGCCAGCAGCACGAGAGAGACCCAGTACTTC,CASSTRETQYF
TRBJ2-3,TRBV5-5,TRBD2,.,TGTGCCAGCAGCTTGACCCTAGCGGGGCCGAGCACAGATACGCAGTATTTT,CASSLTLAGPSTDTQYF
TRBJ1-4,TRBV6-5,TRBD1,once,TGTGCCAGCAGTTTCGACAGGGGGCCGGAAAAACTGTTTTTT,CASSFDRGPEKLFF
TRBJ2-5,TRBV5-1,.,.,TGCGCCAGCAGCTCTGGTTGGGCAGGAGAGACCCAGTACTTC,CASSSGWAGETQYF
TRBJ2-7,TRBV10-3,.,.,TGTGCCATCAGAATAGACAGGTCCTACGAGCAGTACTTC,CAIRIDRSYEQYF
TRBJ1-5,TRBV19,.,.,TGTGCCAGTAGCCCCCTCCGGGGGAATATCATCAATCAGCCCCAGCATTTT,CASSPLRGNIINQPQHF
TRBJ2-1,TRBV27,TRBD2,.,TGTGCCAGCAGTTATTCCGGGACTAAAAATGAGCAGTTCTTC,CASSYSGTKNEQFF
TRBJ1-6,TRBV10-1,.,few,TGCGCCAGCAGTGCTACAGGGAATTCACCCCTCCACTTT,CASSATGNSPLHF
TRBJ2-7,TRBV5-4,.,.,TGTGCCAGCAGCCTGCTAGCGTCAGCCTACGAGCAGTACTTC,CASSLLASAYEQYF
TRBJ1-2,TRBV6-5,.,.,TGTGCCAGCAGTTACCGGCAGGATACCTACTATGGCTACACCTTC,CASSYRQDTYYGYTF
TRBJ1-1,TRBV4-1,TRBD1,many,TGCGCCAGCATCTCAAGAGAGAGACCGGGACAGCTATACACTGAAGCTTTCTTT,CASISRERPGQLYTEAFF
TRBJ1-1,TRBV6-5,.,.,TGTGCCAGCAGTTACGGGCAAGGGAACACTGAAGCTTTCTTT,CASSYGQGNTEAFF
TRBJ2-3,TRBV10-3,TRBD2,.,TGTGCCACCCTACTAGCGGGGGGCACAGATACGCAGTATTTT,CATLLAGGTDTQYF
TRBJ2-1,TRBV5-1,.,.,TGCGCCAGCAGCTTGGTGGGGGACTCCGGCAATGAGCAGTTCTTC,CASSLVGDSGNEQFF
TRBJ1-2,TRBV5-1,TRBD1,.,TGCGCCAGCAGCTTGGAGGGACAGGGGGCGCTTGGCTACACCTTC,CASSLEGQGALGYTF
TRBJ2-5,TRBV4-1,TRBD2,.,TGCGCCAGCAGCCAAGGTCTAGCGGGGGGTAAAGAGACCCAGTACTTC,CASSQGLAGGKETQYF
TRBJ1-2,TRBV4-1,TRBD1,few,TGCGCCAGCAGCCGCTTACCGGGACAGGGTCCCTCTAACTATGGCTACACCTTC,CASSRLPGQGPSNYGYTF
TRBJ2-7,TRBV10-3,TRBD2,.,TGTGCCATCAGTGAGCGGCGCGCTAGCGGGGATTACGAGCAGTACTTC,CAISERRASGDYEQYF
TRBJ2-4,TRBV4-3,TRBD2,few,TGCGCCAGCAGCCAGGAAACCACTAGCGGGGGGGACATTCAGTACTTC,CASSQETTSGGDIQYF
TRBJ2-2,TRBV6-5,.,.,TGTGCCAGCAGTTACGGGAGGAACACCGGGGAGCTGTTTTTT,CASSYGRNTGELFF
TRBJ2-5,TRBV5-8,.,.,TGTGCCAGCAGCTTGGGGCTGTTCCAAGAGACCCAGTACTTC,CASSLGLFQETQYF
TRBJ2-5,TRBV7-2,TRBD2,.,TGTGCCAGCAGCTTAGCGCGGGCTAGCGGGGGGGCCGGGGAGACCCAGTACTTC,CASSLARASGGAGETQYF
TRBJ2-1,TRBV9,.,.,TGTGCCAGCAGCGTAGGGGCGAGCTCCTACAATGAGCAGTTCTTC,CASSVGASSYNEQFF
TRBJ1-5,TRBV19,TRBD1,once,TGTGCCAGTAGTACCTTACAGGGGGAGAGCAATCAGCCCCAGCATTTT,CASSTLQGESNQPQHF
TRBJ1-2,TRBV30,.,.,TGTGCCTGGGGGGGAGAAAAGGACTACCTCTATGGCTACACCTTC,CAWGGEKDYLYGYTF
TRBJ2-7,TRBV5-6,.,.,TGTGCCAGCAGCTTGGCAGGGTACTCCTACGAGCAGTACTTC,CASSLAGYSYEQYF
TRBJ1-2,TRBV6-5,TRBD1,few,TGTGCCAGCAGTTCAGGACAGGGAAACTATGGCTACACCTTC,CASSSGQGNYGYTF
TRBJ2-5,TRBV10-2,.,.,TGCGCCAGCAGTGATCGGTACCAAGAGACCCAGTACTTC,CASSDRYQETQYF
TRBJ1-5,TRBV18,.,few,TGTGCCAGCTCACCACGGAACGTCGGTGGGGGGAATCAGCCCCAGCATTTT,CASSPRNVGGGNQPQHF
TRBJ2-5,TRBV2,TRBD1,.,TGTGCCAGCAGTTCACCACAGGGGTTGGGTGGTCAAGAGACCCAGTACTTC,CASSSPQGLGGQETQYF
TRBJ1-4,TRBV28,TRBD1,.,TGTGCCAGCAGTTTAGGGACAGAAGTTAAAAAACTGTTTTTT,CASSLGTEVKKLFF
TRBJ1-5,TRBV20-1,.,.,TGCAGTGCTAGTTTAGGCAGGTTGATTAGCAATCAGCCCCAGCATTTT,CSASLGRLISNQPQHF
TRBJ2-7,TRBV10-3,.,.,TGTGCCATCAGTGGGTGGGGGCCGTCCTACGAGCAGTACTTC,CAISGWGPSYEQYF
TRBJ1-1,TRBV20-1,TRBD1,.,TGCAGTGCTAGTAGTTCCGGGACAGTGAGTGAAGCTTTCTTT,CSASSSGTVSEAFF
TRBJ2-7,TRBV7-9,.,.,TGTGCCAGCAGCTTAGGGCAGGTCGTCTACGAGCAGTACTTC,CASSLGQVVYEQYF
TRBJ2-3,TRBV10-3,TRBD2,.,TGTGCCACTCAAGCGGGGAGCACAGATACGCAGTATTTT,CATQAGSTDTQYF
TRBJ2-5,TRBV3-1/TRBV3-2,TRBD2,.,TGTGCCAGCAGCTACCAGCGGGGGCACCAAGAGACCCAGTACTTC,CASSYQRGHQETQYF
TRBJ1-4,TRBV2,.,.,TGTGCCAGCAGTGAAGCATTAAGGACAGTTAATGAAAAACTGTTTTTT,CASSEALRTVNEKLFF
TRBJ1-5,TRBV21-1,.,.,TGTGCCAGCAGCTCTTTTTCTACAGACAGGATCAATCAGCCCCAGCATTTT,CASSSFSTDRINQPQHF
TRBJ1-2,TRBV4-2,.,.,TGTGCCAGCAGCCAAGTCTTTGTGCCGAGTTTGGACTATGGCTACACCTTC,CASSQVFVPSLDYGYTF
TRBJ2-7,TRBV23-1,.,once,TGCGCCAGCAGTCAATTGCGGTGTAGTCACAGGGACCCCTACGAGCAGTACTTC,CASSQLRCSHRDPYEQYF
TRBJ2-2,TRBV6-4,.,once,TGTGCCAGCAGTGAGAACTGGTCCACCGGGGAGCTGTTTTTT,CASSENWSTGELFF
TRBJ2-2,TRBV10-3,.,.,TGTGCCATCAGTGCCGGGGCCGGGGAGCTGTTTTTT,CAISAGAGELFF
TRBJ2-1,TRBV6-2/TRBV6-3,.,.,TGTGCCAGCAGTTACGGTAGCAACAATGAGCAGTTCTTC,CASSYGSNNEQFF
TRBJ1-1,TRBV6-5,.,.,TGTGCCAGCAGTACCGGGGAGGCATTAAGAACTGAAGCTTTCTTT,CASSTGEALRTEAFF
TRBJ1-2,TRBV5-8,.,.,TGTGCCAGCAGCTTTCCGATGGGCAGGGTGGGATATGGCTACACCTTC,CASSFPMGRVGYGYTF
TRBJ2-2,TRBV7-9,.,few,TGTGCCAGCAGCCTCCGGGACATGTCCGGGGAGCTGTTTTTT,CASSLRDMSGELFF
TRBJ1-6,TRBV29-1,TRBD1,.,TGCAGCCCTAAGGCCGGGACAGGGACCTCTAATTCACCCCTCCACTTT,CSPKAGTGTSNSPLHF
TRBJ1-5,TRBV19,.,.,TGTGCCAGTAGTCTTCTCAATCAGCCCCAGCATTTT,CASSLLNQPQHF
TRBJ2-1,TRBV30,.,.,TGTGCCTGGAGTGACCCGGGTAATGAGCAGTTCTTC,CAWSDPGNEQFF
TRBJ1-2,TRBV6-5,.,.,TGTGCCAGCAGTCAAACACCACAGAGCAGCTATGGCTACACCTTC,CASSQTPQSSYGYTF
TRBJ1-2,TRBV6-5,.,.,TGTGCCAGCAGACTCAGGGATACGTTCTATGGCTACACCTTC,CASRLRDTFYGYTF
TRBJ1-1,TRBV5-6,.,.,TGTGCCAGCAGCTTGCTCTACACTGAAGCTTTCTTT,CASSLLYTEAFF
TRBJ2-6,TRBV15,.,.,TGTGCCACCAGCAGAGCCAGGGTTAGCTCTGGGGCCAACGTCCTGACTTTC,CATSRARVSSGANVLTF
TRBJ2-7,TRBV18,TRBD2,once,TGTGCCAGCTCAACTCTCCGGGACTACCTAGGAGTCTACGAGCAGTACTTC,CASSTLRDYLGVYEQYF